These 28 T cell receptor beta chains share one sample of origin, sequenced in a study of T cell responses to AZD1222 COVID-19 vaccine (dated by TCRdb to 2020 to 2023). The sample's time point label, in plain terms: baseline before first vaccination. The library was generated by the immunoSEQ multiplex PCR assay. In its TCRdb copy, this immuneACCESS table keeps in-frame sequences only and misses some clones. Where compared with another copy, unresolved V genes explain less than half of these, and the others have no known cause. This sample is represented by under 200,000 clones; 94% of them were singletons. The top ten clonotypes cover 0.6% to 0.7% of the sample. The sequencing used peripheral blood, collected on day 0 of AZD1222 vaccination. The receptors here all came from an adult in good health.

This clone was seen a single time. This chain uses TRBV10-3 with TRBJ1-5; 7 bases match TRBD1. CDR3 size: 15 residues. V trimming: 5 bases; J trimming: 5 bases; junction bases outside the gene matches: 9. Germline V CDR1 and CDR2: ENHRY, SYGVKD. This CDR3 reads CAISTGADDDQPQHF. The CDR3 DNA is TGTGCCATCAGTACAGGGGCGGATGACGATCAGCCCCAGCATTTT.

This clone appeared a single time. V is TRBV28 and J is TRBJ1-2; D gene unclear. Germline V gene sequence: CDR1 MDHEN, CDR2 SYDVKM. CDR3 length: 13 residues. The V and J ends lost 5 bases and 5 bases respectively, with 12 bases between them. In nucleotides, the CDR3 is TGTGCCAGCAGTCCTCCGGTCGGATATGGCTACACCTTC. Its translation is CASSPPVGYGYTF.

This clone was seen once. This chain joins TRBV7-2 and TRBJ1-1; 7 bases align to TRBD1. V was pared by 5 bases and J by 3 bases, with 9 bases of the junction left unmatched. The CDR3 runs to 15 residues. Germline CDR1 SGHTA, CDR2 FQGNSA. In DNA form, the CDR3 reads TGTGCCAGCAGCCCCCAGGGGGTGGGGTACACTGAAGCTTTCTTT. Translated, it gives CASSPQGVGYTEAFF.

This clone was seen just once. The chain joins TRBV7-8 to TRBJ1-6; 8 bases are a match to TRBD1. From germline, CDR1 is SGHVS and CDR2 FQNEAQ. CDR3 length: 17 residues. V lost 1 base, J lost 10 bases, and 12 bases stayed unmatched. Written as DNA, the CDR3 is TGTGCCAGCAGCTTAGAGGGGGCCGACAGGGGCACGTCACCCCTCCACTTT. Translation: CASSLEGADRGTSPLHF.

The chain employs TRBV19 and TRBJ1-1, with a weak D call TRBD1 (5 bases). Germline V gene lookup returns CDR1 LNHDA and CDR2 SQIVND (reference sequence). CDR3 length: 15 residues. Trimming took 5 bases from V and 7 from J, leaving 20 bases between them. The CDR3: CASSFPGGDPNEAFF. The CDR3, as DNA: TGTGCCAGTAGTTTCCCGGGGGGGGATCCAAATGAAGCTTTCTTT.

The rearrangement links TRBV4-1 to TRBJ2-7; D ambiguous. Trimming stripped 3 bases from V and 4 bases from J, with 13 bases between. Germline V gene sequence: CDR1 MGHRA, CDR2 YSYEKL. This CDR3 is 14 amino acids long. The CDR3: CASSHPGLGYEQYF. The CDR3 region has the DNA TGCGCCAGCAGCCATCCGGGCCTCGGGTACGAGCAGTACTTC.

This chain joins TRBV10-3 and TRBJ1-5; tentative D call: TRBD1 (5 bases). Germline V lookup: CDR1 ENHRY, CDR2 SYGVKD. The ends were cut back, 9 bases at V and 5 bases at J, with 11 bases in the middle. The length of the CDR3 is 12 residues. The CDR3 reads CAIGEVDQPQHF. In nucleotides, the CDR3 is TGTGCCATAGGGGAGGTGGATCAGCCCCAGCATTTT.

V usage is TRBV27 and J usage is TRBJ2-7; D perhaps matches TRBD1 (5 bases). V shed 0 bases and J shed 0 bases, with 9 bases lying between them. The CDR3 totals 15 residues. Per germline, CDR1 MNHEY and CDR2 SMNVEV (reference sequence). The CDR3, as DNA: TGTGCCAGCAGTTTATCAGGGGCTAGCTCCTACGAGCAGTACTTC. Encoded protein: CASSLSGASSYEQYF.

J is TRBJ2-1 and V is TRBV12-3 or TRBV12-4; a possible D gene is TRBD2 (5 bases). CDR3 size: 11 residues. Trimming shortened V by 2 bases and J by 15 bases, and 11 bases separated the two germline ends. CDR3 DNA sequence: TGTGCCAGCAGTTTACGGGGTTTAGCGTTCTTC. Translating it yields CASSLRGLAFF.

This clone showed up just once. The chain is built from TRBV4-2 and TRBJ1-3; D is perhaps TRBD1 (5 bases). This CDR3 has 15 residues. Germline values: CDR1 LGHNA, CDR2 YNFKEQ. V was trimmed by 4 bases and J by 1 base, leaving 11 bases between them. CDR3 coding DNA: TGTGCCAGCAGCCTCTCGGGGGGGTCTGGAAACACCATATATTTT. Translation gives CASSLSGGSGNTIYF.

This chain links TRBV5-1 with TRBJ1-3; 8 bases align to TRBD1. The CDR3 sequence is 17 residues long. V gave up 2 bases and J gave up 2 bases; unmatched junction bases: 9. The germline gives CDR1 SGHRS, CDR2 YFSETQ. The CDR3 is CASSLTMQGAPGNTIYF. CDR3 DNA: TGCGCCAGCAGCTTAACTATGCAGGGGGCGCCTGGAAACACCATATATTTT.

This chain links TRBV19 with TRBJ1-2; possibly TRBD1 for D (6 bases). Germline assignment: CDR1 LNHDA and CDR2 SQIVND (reference sequence). V was cut by 3 bases and J by 8 bases, with 10 bases left in between. The CDR3 runs 12 residues. The CDR3 spells CASSMNRDGYTF. DNA of the CDR3: TGTGCCAGTAGTATGAACAGGGACGGCTACACCTTC. Combining the CDR3 with reference TRBV19 and TRBJ1-2 gives the whole variable domain DGGITQSPKYLFRKEGQNVTLSCEQNLNHDAMYWYRQDPGQGLRLIYYSQIVNDFQKGDIAEGYSVSREKKESFPLTVTSAQKNPTAFYLCASSMNRDGYTFGSGTRLTVV.

The chain has TRBV7-3 and TRBJ2-2; 10 nucleotides line up with TRBD1. Germline CDR1 and CDR2: SGHTA and FQGTGA. The CDR3 length is 17 residues. The junction had 9 bases not matched to a gene; V was cut back by 4 bases and J by 4 bases. The CDR3 region has the DNA TGTGCCAGCAGCTGGAGTGGGACAGGGGTTTCCACCGGGGAGCTGTTTTTT. Translating it yields CASSWSGTGVSTGELFF.

J is TRBJ1-2 and V is TRBV28, with a weak D call TRBD1 (6 bases). Trimming took 5 bases from V and 4 from J, leaving 11 bases between them. The CDR3 extends over 13 amino acids. Germline CDR1 and CDR2: MDHEN and SYDVKM. CDR3 sequence reads: CASSTDRLYGYTF. CDR3 nucleotides: TGTGCCAGCAGTACCGACAGGCTCTATGGCTACACCTTC.

The gene calls are TRBV6-1 and TRBJ1-5; no clear D gene. Germline V gene data show CDR1 as MNHNS and CDR2 as SASEGT. Between the trimmed V and J ends, which lost 1 base and 3 bases, there was a span of 4 bases. The CDR3 length is 13 residues. The CDR3: CASSEGPNQPQHF. The CDR3 region has the DNA TGTGCCAGCAGTGAAGGCCCCAATCAGCCCCAGCATTTT.

V gene TRBV10-3 combines with J gene TRBJ2-3; D might be TRBD1 or TRBD2, each matching 5 bases. Germline V gene lookup returns CDR1 ENHRY and CDR2 SYGVKD. The V and J ends lost 2 bases and 4 bases respectively, with 19 bases between them. This CDR3 contains 17 residues. The chain's CDR3 is CAISENRDRLGADTQYF. CDR3 sequence (DNA): TGTGCCATCAGTGAGAATCGAGACCGCCTGGGGGCAGATACGCAGTATTTT.

The chain combines TRBV19 with TRBJ2-7; the match to TRBD2 covers 13 bases. This CDR3 has 15 amino acids. V shed 5 bases and J 0 bases; nucleotides not matched to a gene: 1. CDR1 and CDR2 from the germline V gene are LNHDA and SQIVND (reference sequence). CDR3 nucleotides: TGTGCCAGTAGTCGGACTAGCGGGAGCTCCTACGAGCAGTACTTC. This gives the protein CASSRTSGSSYEQYF.

The V gene is TRBV10-3, the J gene TRBJ1-1, with 7 positions matching TRBD1. Germline loops: CDR1 ENHRY, CDR2 SYGVKD. The V and J ends lost 10 bases and 11 bases, in that order; junction bases with no gene match: 19. The CDR3 runs to 14 residues. The CDR3, as DNA: TGTGCCACCTACCCTCACGACAGGGCCCGGGGGGCTTTCTTT. It codes for CATYPHDRARGAFF.

The CDR3 region is CASSQRAGQSFGYTF. The CDR3 nucleotides read TGCGCCAGCAGCCAGAGAGCGGGACAGTCGTTCGGCTACACCTTC. The V gene is TRBV5-1, the J gene TRBJ1-2; TRBD1 aligns across 7 bases. Germline V lookup: CDR1 SGHRS, CDR2 YFSETQ. The CDR3 is made up of 15 amino acids. J gave up 8 bases and V 4 bases, and 14 bases lay outside the gene matches. Full variable domain (remainder filled in from reference TRBV5-1 and TRBJ1-2): KAGVTQTPRYLIKTRGQQVTLSCSPISGHRSVSWYQQTPGQGLQFLFEYFSETQRNKGNFPGRFSGRQFSNSRSEMNVSTLELGDSALYLCASSQRAGQSFGYTFGSGTRLTVV.

The chain joins TRBV9 to TRBJ2-1; D not resolved. The CDR3 contains 11 residues. Trimming stripped 2 bases from V and 5 bases from J, with 2 bases between. From germline, CDR1 is SGDLS and CDR2 YYNGEE. The CDR3 sequence: CASSVNNEQFF. The DNA of the CDR3 is TGTGCCAGCAGCGTTAACAATGAGCAGTTCTTC.

The V call is TRBV28, the J call TRBJ1-1, with D hard to call. Between the trimmed V and J ends, which lost 6 bases and 5 bases, there was a span of 10 bases. The germline CDR1 and CDR2 sequences are MDHEN and SYDVKM. CDR3 length: 12 residues. CDR3 bases: TGTGCCAGCAGGTATACCGGGACTGAAGCTTTCTTT. As protein: CASRYTGTEAFF.

Here the CDR3 reads CASSHPRGQGRLGYTF. In nucleotides, the CDR3 is TGTGCCAGCAGTCACCCCAGGGGACAGGGGCGTTTGGGCTACACCTTC. The gene calls are TRBV28 and TRBJ1-2; 10 bases are shared with TRBD1. The CDR3 sequence is 16 residues long. The germline gives CDR1 MDHEN, CDR2 SYDVKM. The V gene end was trimmed by 5 bases and the J gene end by 8 bases; junction bases not matched to a gene: 14.

This chain joins TRBV11-3 and TRBJ2-2, with 8 bases lining up with TRBD1. V shed 5 bases and J 4 bases; nucleotides not matched to a gene: 6. The germline gives CDR1 SGHNT, CDR2 YENEEA. The CDR3 sequence is 15 residues long. DNA of the CDR3: TGTGCCAGCAGCCGATCGGACAGGGTCACCGGGGAGCTGTTTTTT. It codes for CASSRSDRVTGELFF.

This chain joins TRBV3-1 (or the pseudogene TRBV3-2) and TRBJ2-5; 11 positions match TRBD2. V lost 3 bases and J lost 3; bases outside the gene matches: 18. CDR3 length equals 20 residues. The germline V gene encodes CDR1 LGHDT and CDR2 YNNKEL (reference sequence). CDR3 in amino acids: CASSHVLAGGGRVREETQYF. In DNA, the CDR3 is TGTGCCAGCAGCCACGTCCTAGCGGGAGGAGGTAGAGTAAGGGAAGAGACCCAGTACTTC.

The rearrangement joins TRBV10-1 to TRBJ2-6; D is unclear. CDR3 size: 17 residues. CDR1 is WNHNN, CDR2 SYGVQD, per germline (reference sequence). V was clipped by 0 bases and J by 0 bases, with 9 bases between them. CDR3 nucleotide sequence: TGCGCCAGCAGTGAGTCAGGCCTCAGCTCTGGGGCCAACGTCCTGACTTTC. It codes for CASSESGLSSGANVLTF.

Here the CDR3 DNA reads TGTGCCAGCTCCCGGGGGTGGAGTGAAAAACTGTTTTTT. The encoded protein is CASSRGWSEKLFF. The V call is TRBV18, the J call TRBJ1-4; possible D gene TRBD1, 5 bases. Per the germline V gene, CDR1 is KGHSH and CDR2 is LQKENI. CDR3 length equals 13 residues. Trimming shortened V by 6 bases and J by 7 bases, and 12 bases separated the two germline ends.

The chain links TRBV3-1 (or the pseudogene TRBV3-2) to TRBJ1-4; TRBD1 aligns across 7 bases. The CDR3 sequence is 17 residues long. The ends lost 4 bases at V and 0 bases at J; junction bases unmatched: 8. Germline V lookup: CDR1 LGHDT, CDR2 YNNKEL (reference sequence). The CDR3 DNA follows: TGTGCCAGCAGCCTCCGGACAGGCAGCGCAACTAATGAAAAACTGTTTTTT. Its translation is CASSLRTGSATNEKLFF.

V gene TRBV4-1 combines with J gene TRBJ1-2, with 7 bases aligning to TRBD1. This CDR3 is built from 13 residues. J was trimmed by 2 bases and V by 3 bases; bases with no gene match: 0. Germline V gene sequence: CDR1 MGHRA, CDR2 YSYEKL. The CDR3 spells CASSQGQNYGYTF. CDR3 bases: TGCGCCAGCAGCCAGGGACAGAACTATGGCTACACCTTC.